The 4 T cell receptor beta chains presented below share a single source sample, sequenced in a study of T cells in Graves' hyperthyroidism and ophthalmopathy. Amplification of TCR beta CDR3 regions was performed using RNA transcripts as template. Primed by the HTBI set, a first-round RT-PCR was run on the TCR CDR3. TCRdb reanalysed the multiplex PCR reads using MiXCR and keeps one entry per CDR3 protein. The sample holds about 640,000 distinct CDR3 sequences, 20% to 25% seen once. The sequenced material came from blood. The origin of the receptors is a man aged 25 to 40 with Graves' ophthalmopathy.

This sequence joins TRBV28 and TRBJ1-3, with D hard to call. V lost 2 bases to trimming and J lost 0 bases, with 8 bases between them. Germline V gene data show CDR1 as MDHEN and CDR2 as SYDVKM. This CDR3 has 15 amino acids. Written as DNA, the CDR3 is TGTGCCAGCAGTTTAAACAAAAACTCTGGAAACACCATATATTTT. Amino acid sequence: CASSLNKNSGNTIYF. Variable domain in full (rest from reference TRBV28 and TRBJ1-3): DVKVTQSSRYLVKRTGEKVFLECVQDMDHENMFWYRQDPGLGLRLIYFSYDVKMKEKGDIPEGYSVSREKKERFSLILESASTNQTSMYLCASSLNKNSGNTIYFGEGSWLTVV.

The V and J genes are TRBV7-8 and TRBJ2-3, with a possible D match to TRBD2 (6 bases). The germline V gene encodes CDR1 SGHVS and CDR2 FQNEAQ. Trimming took off 5 bases at V and 1 base at J, with 13 bases between the two ends. CDR3 length equals 15 residues. In nucleotides, the CDR3 is TGTGCCAGCAGCCACCCTAGCGACGGCACAGATACGCAGTATTTT. Its protein product is CASSHPSDGTDTQYF.

This clonotype occurred a few times. V gene TRBV6-2 or TRBV6-3 combines with J gene TRBJ2-3; weak D call: TRBD2 (6 bases). The V end lost 2 bases, the J end lost 1 base, and 13 bases lay between the germline ends. CDR1 MNHEY and CDR2 SVGEGT come from the germline V gene. CDR3 length equals 16 residues. This CDR3 is CASSYAVGGGTDTQYF. The CDR3 region has the DNA TGTGCCAGCAGTTACGCCGTTGGCGGGGGCACAGATACGCAGTATTTT.

V gene TRBV27 combines with J gene TRBJ2-7; D is uncertain. This CDR3 contains 13 residues. CDR1 and CDR2 from the germline V gene are MNHEY and SMNVEV (reference sequence). V was trimmed by 4 bases and J by 2 bases, leaving 9 bases between them. This CDR3 reads CASSYGRTYEQYF. In nucleotides, the CDR3 is TGTGCCAGCAGTTACGGACGGACCTACGAGCAGTACTTC.